This TCR beta chain was recovered during a study of CD8 T cells in Susac syndrome (dated by TCRdb to about 2019). About the investigation overall: The study used repertoire sequencing to test whether antigen drove CD8+ T cell activation and differentiation in Susac syndrome. The study compared CD8+ T cell repertoire clonality among about a dozen healthy donors, about 14 Susac syndrome patients and roughly 15 multiple sclerosis patients. Overall results and qualifications from the work: The study acknowledged that relatively few individuals were included in the TCR sequencing and HLA analysis.

Peripheral blood CD8+ and CD4+ T cells from healthy donors, Susac syndrome patients and multiple sclerosis patients were profiled using high-throughput TCR beta sequencing. The healthy donors served as controls matched for age and sex. Bulk CD8+ and CD4+ T cells were purified magnetically by negative isolation, whereas CD8+ TEMRA cells were enriched by FACS. Blood was drawn into EDTA tubes, processed within 24 hours, and PBMCs were isolated by density gradient centrifugation. PBMCs destined for TCR sequencing were cryopreserved in liquid nitrogen and later thawed in a 37 °C water bath. The sorted or isolated CD4+, CD8+ and CD8+ TEMRA cells reached a purity of at least 90%. Including cysteine and phenylalanine, the CDR3 has 12 amino acids. Kept here is only the CDR3 DNA, which spans 36 bases and is read in frame from base 1. CDR1 and CDR2 were assigned from the germline V gene as SNHLY and FYNNEI. The germline ends are 9 bases apart after V is trimmed by 8 bases and J by 4 bases.

RNA was extracted using the RNeasy kit, and roughly 0.5 to 1 microgram was reverse transcribed with random hexamers. The immunoSEQ multiplex PCR assay, which covers 54 Vbeta and 13 Jbeta segments, was used to amplify TCR beta CDR3 regions. To correct PCR amplification bias, a synthetic template baseline was used for both primer optimization and computational correction. Concerning the study's data processing: Reads were assigned to V, D and J genes according to IMGT and analyzed in immunoSEQ Analyzer, with only productive sequences retained. To calculate clonality, Shannon entropy was normalized by log2 of the number of productive unique sequences and then subtracted from one. For each patient and control, public and private clones were evaluated within the 100 most prevalent clones. A clone was defined as Susac-specific if it was absent from the healthy and MS cohorts, from some 1,100 published viral clones and from other ImmuneACCESS disease sequences. TCRdb passed the public sequencing reads through fastp at Q25 and MiXCR, retaining productive beta sequences. Rows with a matching CDR3 protein are joined into one entry that keeps the most common DNA and genes. TCRdb, rather than the study authors, made the V and J calls. The sample table records some 60,000 distinct CDR3 sequences; 85% to 95% of these occur just once. The ten most abundant clones make up 0.15% to 0.2% of the sample.

Note on this clonotype: Which antigen it targets is not known. No clone much larger than this one lies a single base away; base qualities are absent.

The V and J segments used are TRBV2 and TRBJ1-5; the D gene is unclear. Sample: CD8+ T cells from PBMCs. This receptor was identified in a human donor in good health. The CDR3 corresponds to CASGDRNQPQHF. The sequenced DNA is TGTGCCAGCGGGGATCGGAATCAGCCCCAGCATTTT.